The 17 T cell receptor beta chains below all came from one sample that was sequenced in a study of cytotoxic CD8 clonotypes in ibrutinib-treated CLL (dated by TCRdb to the early 2020s). Library preparation was by the immunoSEQ multiplex PCR assay. The table comes from immuneACCESS by way of TCRdb, which keeps in-frame sequences with V and J called. Part of the clones is missing from these tables; in studies checked, under half for an unresolved V gene and the rest for unknown reasons. The sample records just over 200,000 clones, just over 70% of which are singletons. The biggest ten clones account for roughly 6.4% of the sample. Explained via the paper, the time point label denotes: 12 months on ibrutinib. The input for sequencing was PBMCs, taken after 12 months of ibrutinib treatment. The source of these receptors is a human donor with chronic lymphocytic leukemia.

This clone was recorded a few times. The V and J genes are TRBV15 and TRBJ1-1, with a tentative D call TRBD1 (5 bases). This CDR3 has 15 residues. CDR1 and CDR2 from the germline V gene are LNHNV and YYDKDF (reference sequence). Trimming stripped 3 bases from V and 4 bases from J, with 15 bases between. The CDR3 nucleotides are TGTGCCACCAGCAGTTCGGACACCTTGGGCACTGAAGCTTTCTTT. Protein product: CATSSSDTLGTEAFF.

V gene TRBV6-1 combines with J gene TRBJ2-7, with TRBD2 identical over 7 bases. The CDR3 runs to 14 residues. Looked up from germline, CDR1 is MNHNS and CDR2 is SASEGT. Trimming at V came to 11 bases and at J to 10 bases, leaving 20 bases not matched to a gene. In DNA, the CDR3 is TGTGCCTGCGCTCGTGTAAGCGGGATACCGGCTCAGTACTTC. It codes for CACARVSGIPAQYF.

The chain is built from TRBV30 and TRBJ2-5; the match to TRBD2 covers 7 bases. CDR1 and CDR2 (germline): GTSNPN, SVGIG (reference sequence). The CDR3 loop spans 11 amino acids. J lost 6 bases, V lost 5 bases, and 3 bases had no gene match. The CDR3 is CAWDSGKTQYF. The CDR3, as DNA: TGTGCCTGGGACAGCGGGAAGACCCAGTACTTC.

There are many counts of this clone. The identical CDR3 is also encoded by other nucleotide sequences in the sample. For the CDR3, the DNA is TGTGCCTGGAGTGTTTCGAACACTGAAGCTTTCTTT. Residues: CAWSVSNTEAFF. The chain joins TRBV30 to TRBJ1-1; no definite D call. The V end lost 0 bases, the J end lost 1 base, and 3 bases lay between the germline ends. Germline V gene lookup returns CDR1 GTSNPN and CDR2 SVGIG (reference sequence). CDR3 length: 12 amino acids.

This clone was observed a few times. J is TRBJ2-4 and V is TRBV13; D is ambiguous. Germline-derived CDR1 and CDR2 are PRHDT and FYEKMQ (reference sequence). The V and J ends lost 2 bases and 0 bases respectively, with 5 bases between them. This CDR3 spans 14 amino acids. CDR3 region: CASSLRLAKNIQYF. CDR3 DNA sequence: TGTGCCAGCAGCTTACGGCTAGCCAAAAACATTCAGTACTTC.

The CDR3 coding sequence is TGCAGCGTTGTTTGGGGGATCTCTGGAAACACCATATATTTT. Protein sequence: CSVVWGISGNTIYF. The V and J genes are TRBV29-1 and TRBJ1-3, with D possibly being TRBD1 (5 bases). Germline lookup yields CDR1 SQVTM and CDR2 ANQGSEA. The CDR3 is 14 residues long. V lost 4 bases and J 0 bases, leaving 10 bases between the germline ends. Drawing the rest from reference TRBV29-1 and TRBJ1-3, the complete variable domain is SAVISQKPSRDICQRGTSLTIQCQVDSQVTMMFWYRQQPGQSLTLIATANQGSEATYESGFVIDKFPISRPNLTFSTLTVSNMSPEDSSIYLCSVVWGISGNTIYFGEGSWLTVV.

The rearrangement joins TRBV7-2 to TRBJ2-7, with D possibly matching TRBD1 (5 bases). Germline CDR1 reads SGHTA; CDR2 reads FQGNSA. CDR3 size: 12 residues. Trimming left V 5 bases short and J 6 bases short, with 11 bases between. CDR3 sequence reads: CASSPTVGEQYF. CDR3 nucleotide sequence: TGTGCCAGCAGCCCGACAGTCGGCGAGCAGTACTTC.

This clone was picked up a small number of times. The V gene is TRBV7-2, the J gene TRBJ1-1; no clear D gene. Germline lookup yields CDR1 SGHTA and CDR2 FQGNSA. V lost 5 bases, J lost 0 bases, and 7 bases lay in between. The CDR3 has 13 amino acids. Here the CDR3 DNA reads TGTGCCAGCAGCCCCACCATGAACACTGAAGCTTTCTTT. This gives the protein CASSPTMNTEAFF.

The V and J genes are TRBV27 and TRBJ2-5, with no clear D. The end of the DNA is better explained by TRBJ2-7, so the J call may be wrong. In germline, CDR1 is MNHEY, CDR2 SMNVEV (reference sequence). The CDR3 has 13 amino acids. The CDR3 DNA follows: TGTGCCAGCAGCCCTCTTACGGGCTACGAGCAGTACTTC. Its translation: CASSPLTGYEQYF.

The V gene is TRBV2, the J gene TRBJ1-1; D gene unclear. Deletions cut 3 bases from V and 0 bases from J, with 5 bases between. The CDR3 length is 13 residues. Per germline, CDR1 SNHLY and CDR2 FYNNEI. Here the CDR3 reads CASSDGMNTEAFF. The CDR3, as DNA: TGTGCCAGCAGTGACGGCATGAACACTGAAGCTTTCTTT.

This chain links TRBV4-2 with TRBJ2-1, with 7 bases fitting TRBD2. The length of the CDR3 is 19 residues. Germline V CDR1 and CDR2: LGHNA, YNFKEQ. The J segment lost 10 bases and the V segment lost 4 bases, leaving 25 bases of the junction unmatched. The CDR3 DNA sequence: TGTGCCAGCAGCCCCCGACCGTTTCGGGGGAGGGCCGGGAAGGGGGAGCAGTTCTTC. As protein: CASSPRPFRGRAGKGEQFF.

This clone was seen just once. The chain combines TRBV30 with TRBJ2-5, with 7 bases identical to TRBD1. Trimming cost V 5 bases and J 5 bases; bases outside gene matches: 2. The germline CDR1 and CDR2 sequences are GTSNPN and SVGIG (reference sequence). CDR3 length: 11 amino acids. CDR3 sequence (DNA): TGTGCCTGGGGACAGGCGGAGACCCAGTACTTC. This sequence encodes CAWGQAETQYF.

This clone was counted between two and nine times. DNA of the CDR3: TGTGCCAGCAGTGACCCGGGACTAGCGGGAGGAGAGACCCAGTACTTC. This gives the protein CASSDPGLAGGETQYF. The chain carries TRBV2 and TRBJ2-5, with TRBD2 identical over 15 bases. V trimming: 3 bases; J trimming: 4 bases; junction bases outside the gene matches: 3. The CDR3 extends over 16 amino acids. Germline loops: CDR1 SNHLY, CDR2 FYNNEI.

This clone occurred once. The chain couples TRBV7-2 to TRBJ2-2; 7 bases line up with TRBD2. CDR3 size: 12 residues. J lost 7 bases, V lost 6 bases, and 2 bases had no gene match. Looked up from germline, CDR1 is SGHTA and CDR2 is FQGNSA. The CDR3 sequence is CASRSGVGELFF. CDR3 in DNA: TGTGCCAGCAGGAGCGGGGTCGGGGAGCTGTTTTTT. The full variable domain, in which reference TRBV7-2 and TRBJ2-2 provide the parts outside the CDR3, is GAGVSQSPSNKVTEKGKDVELRCDPISGHTALYWYRQSLGQGLEFLIYFQGNSAPDKSGLPSDRFSAERTGGSVSTLTIQRTQQEDSAVYLCASRSGVGELFFGEGSRLTVL.

The chain joins TRBV2 to TRBJ2-5; possible D gene TRBD2, 5 bases. CDR1 and CDR2 (germline): SNHLY, FYNNEI. The CDR3 is 13 residues long. For the CDR3, the DNA is TGTGCAGGGTCGATTGTGGGCGGGGAGACCCAGTACTTC. Amino acid sequence: CAGSIVGGETQYF.

The chain links TRBV5-6 to TRBJ1-3, with D perhaps matching TRBD1 (5 bases). Germline loops: CDR1 SGHDT, CDR2 YYEEEE. Trimming took off 4 bases at V and 0 bases at J, with 11 bases between the two ends. CDR3 length equals 15 residues. In nucleotides, the CDR3 is TGTGCCAGCAGCCTGGGACGGATCTCTGGAAACACCATATATTTT. It yields the protein CASSLGRISGNTIYF.

CDR3 amino acids: CASSQDPSLSGAQYF. DNA of the CDR3: TGTGCCAGCAGCCAAGATCCATCTTTGAGCGGAGCGCAGTATTTT. The chain joins TRBV4-2 to TRBJ2-3; perhaps TRBD2 as D (5 bases). Germline-derived CDR1 and CDR2 are LGHNA and YNFKEQ. The length of the CDR3 is 15 residues. Trimming cost V 0 bases and J 10 bases, with 17 bases left between them.